The rows below give T cell receptor beta chains drawn from one sample of a study of blood T cell repertoires in COVID-19. The protocol was immunoSEQ multiplex PCR, while the TCRdb copy is restricted to in-frame clones and leaves out a portion. The repertoire holds roughly 74,000 clones, with about 89% as singletons. Input material: PBMCs or T cells enriched from blood (not recorded which). The receptors here all came from a woman between 50 and 59 years old with acute COVID-19. Both conserved end residues are part of each CDR3. Each record gives: D gene, J gene, V gene, clone size, CDR3 protein, CDR3 DNA. D genes are given only for firm matches. The size field is filled for only some rows; it gives once, few, many or a size class.

>TRBD1|TRBJ2-2|TRBV9|NA
CASSMRQGYTGELFF
TGTGCCAGCAGCATGCGACAGGGGTACACCGGGGAGCTGTTTTTT
>TRBD2|TRBJ2-1|TRBV6-6|NA
CASSYPAGDNEQFF
TGTGCCAGCAGTTACCCAGCGGGAGACAATGAGCAGTTCTTC
>TRBD1|TRBJ2-3|TRBV9|NA
CASSEGQSTDTQYF
TGTGCCAGCAGCGAGGGACAGAGTACAGATACGCAGTATTTT
>NA|TRBJ1-1|TRBV7-2|NA
CASKGGGSMNTEAFF
TGTGCCAGCAAGGGGGGGGGTTCGATGAACACTGAAGCTTTCTTT
>NA|TRBJ1-2|TRBV30|few
CAGRGHALSNYGYTF
TGTGCCGGACGGGGACATGCTTTATCCAACTATGGCTACACCTTC
>NA|TRBJ2-1|TRBV18|few
CASSPPSNEQFF
TGTGCCAGCTCACCACCTAGCAATGAGCAGTTCTTC
>TRBD2|TRBJ2-1|TRBV3-1/TRBV3-2|NA
CASSQGTASGRKGVLQFF
TGTGCCAGCAGCCAAGGAACGGCTAGCGGGAGGAAGGGTGTCTTACAGTTCTTC
>TRBD2|TRBJ2-1|TRBV7-3|NA
CASSQYNRASGGYNEQFF
TGTGCCAGCTCACAATATAACCGGGCTAGCGGTGGGTACAATGAGCAGTTCTTC
>NA|TRBJ1-1|TRBV27|once
CASSLGAGTEAFF
TGTGCCAGCAGTTTGGGGGCGGGCACTGAAGCTTTCTTT
>TRBD1|TRBJ1-2|TRBV30|NA
CASRQGPETDGYTF
TGTGCCTCCAGACAGGGACCAGAAACCGATGGCTACACCTTC
>NA|TRBJ1-2|TRBV7-9|NA
CASSPQDGKFNYGYTF
TGTGCCAGCAGCCCTCAGGACGGGAAATTTAACTATGGCTACACCTTC
>NA|TRBJ2-5|TRBV21-1|NA
CASIEGETQYF
TGTGCCAGCATCGAGGGCGAGACCCAGTACTTC
>TRBD2|TRBJ2-2|TRBV28|NA
CASSLYGSSGSLTGELFF
TGTGCCAGCAGTTTATATGGTTCTAGCGGGAGTCTCACCGGGGAGCTGTTTTTT
>NA|TRBJ2-2|TRBV9|NA
CASSETSPSPGELFF
TGTGCCAGCAGCGAGACTAGTCCGTCACCCGGGGAGCTGTTTTTT
>TRBD2|TRBJ2-3|TRBV11-3|NA
CASSPYLAGSFTDTQYF
TGTGCCAGCAGCCCCTATCTAGCGGGATCCTTCACAGATACGCAGTATTTT
>NA|TRBJ1-1|TRBV28|NA
CASSLPRRLAETEAFF
TGTGCCAGCAGTTTACCTCGAAGGTTAGCCGAGACTGAAGCTTTCTTT
>NA|TRBJ2-1|TRBV5-6|NA
CASSPRLKLARGAYNEQFF
TGTGCCAGCAGCCCCCGATTAAAACTAGCGAGGGGGGCCTACAATGAGCAGTTCTTC
>NA|TRBJ2-1|TRBV7-2|NA
CASSPDRGIYNEQFF
TGTGCCAGCAGCCCCGACCGCGGGATTTACAATGAGCAGTTCTTC
>TRBD2|TRBJ2-1|TRBV19|NA
CASQRLAGDNEQFF
TGTGCCAGCCAAAGACTAGCGGGGGACAATGAGCAGTTCTTC
>TRBD1|TRBJ2-7|TRBV19|NA
CASSIGTDNNEQYF
TGTGCCAGTAGTATCGGGACAGATAACAACGAGCAGTACTTC
>NA|TRBJ1-1|TRBV27|once
CASSLTPGYTEAFF
TGTGCCAGCAGTTTAACCCCAGGGTACACTGAAGCTTTCTTT
>NA|TRBJ1-1|TRBV6-2/TRBV6-3|NA
CASSPRSNSNTEAFF
TGTGCCAGCAGTCCCCGGTCAAACTCGAACACTGAAGCTTTCTTT
>NA|TRBJ2-3|TRBV4-3|NA
CASSQAVAAATDTQYF
TGCGCCAGCAGCCAAGCCGTGGCGGCTGCCACAGATACGCAGTATTTT
>NA|TRBJ1-2|TRBV28|few
CASNPAGVYGYTF
TGTGCCAGCAACCCTGCAGGCGTCTATGGCTACACCTTC
>TRBD2|TRBJ2-7|TRBV5-5|NA
CASSLGYGLAAYEQYF
TGTGCCAGCAGCTTGGGGTATGGACTAGCAGCCTACGAGCAGTACTTC
>NA|TRBJ1-5|TRBV2|NA
CASSDGRHSNQPQHF
TGTGCCAGCAGTGATGGGAGACATAGCAATCAGCCCCAGCATTTT
>TRBD2|TRBJ2-7|TRBV27|NA
CASSLSASGASYEQYF
TGTGCCAGCAGTTTATCGGCTAGCGGGGCATCCTACGAGCAGTACTTC
>TRBD1|TRBJ1-4|TRBV5-4|NA
CASSSGTGVEKLFF
TGTGCCAGCAGCTCCGGGACAGGGGTTGAAAAACTGTTTTTT
>NA|TRBJ2-3|TRBV7-9|NA
CASSSPSSDTQYF
TGTGCCAGCAGCTCTCCCTCTAGCGATACGCAGTATTTT
>NA|TRBJ1-4|TRBV7-9|NA
CASSLTGTEKLFF
TGTGCCAGCAGCTTAACAGGAACTGAAAAACTGTTTTTT
>NA|TRBJ2-1|TRBV10-3|NA
CAISDNQGSSYNEQFF
TGTGCCATCAGCGATAATCAGGGGAGCTCCTACAATGAGCAGTTCTTC